The following is a TCR beta chain sequence with its context. TCRdb recomputed clones from the PCR reads via MiXCR. The table has about 18,000 clones, about 32% seen once; the top ten hold approximately 26%. The record originates from a study of metastatic and nonmetastatic thyroid tumors. Looking at the study overall: Where malignant and benign thyroid patients were concerned, repertoires were compared across blood and tumor or nodule tissue.

Ahead of thyroid surgery, no patient had received treatment of any kind. The sequenced material came from tumor tissue. The clonotype comes from a male donor with papillary thyroid cancer or a benign thyroid nodule (not recorded which). Some clones in this sample may be carry-over from other donors' samples.

The CDR3 loop is CSASGLVPVEQYF. CDR3 DNA: TGCAGTGCCAGTGGACTAGTCCCGGTCGAGCAGTACTTC. V is TRBV20-1 and J is TRBJ2-7, with 7 bases identical to TRBD2. The CDR3 sequence is 13 residues long. J gave up 6 bases and V 6 bases, and 11 bases lay outside the gene matches. CDR1 and CDR2 from the germline V gene are DFQATT and SNEGSKA (reference sequence).